These 22 T cell receptor beta chains were all obtained from the same sample, sequenced in a study of lymphopenia after photon versus proton radiotherapy. Clones were sequenced by immunoSEQ multiplex PCR, and TCRdb holds only the in-frame ones, with some missing. This sample yields 70,000 or so clones, of which roughly 92% are seen a single time; approximately 2% belongs to the top ten. The specimen comprised peripheral blood, sampled from a patient treated with photon-based radiotherapy. These receptors originate from a woman between 35 and 50 years old with cholangiocarcinoma.

The chain joins TRBV9 to TRBJ2-1, with a possible D match to TRBD2 (6 bases). This CDR3 has 14 amino acids. Trimming took off 3 bases at V and 7 bases at J, with 14 bases between the two ends. CDR1 and CDR2 from the germline V gene are SGDLS and YYNGEE. The CDR3 nucleotides are TGTGCCAGCAGCGAGAGGGACTGGCCAAATGAGCAGTTCTTC. This translates into CASSERDWPNEQFF.

The chain joins TRBV7-2 to TRBJ2-1; 7 bases line up with TRBD1. Trimming at V came to 1 base and at J to 7 bases, leaving 7 bases not matched to a gene. The germline gives CDR1 SGHTA, CDR2 FQGNSA. The CDR3 is 15 residues long. CDR3 bases: TGTGCCAGCAGCTTAGTACAGGGGTTTCGAAATGAGCAGTTCTTC. This codes for CASSLVQGFRNEQFF. The entire variable domain, with the rest obtained from reference TRBV7-2 and TRBJ2-1, is as follows: GAGVSQSPSNKVTEKGKDVELRCDPISGHTALYWYRQSLGQGLEFLIYFQGNSAPDKSGLPSDRFSAERTGGSVSTLTIQRTQQEDSAVYLCASSLVQGFRNEQFFGPGTRLTVL.

J is TRBJ2-7 and V is TRBV5-6, with D possibly matching TRBD2 (5 bases). Germline loops: CDR1 SGHDT, CDR2 YYEEEE. This CDR3 spans 14 amino acids. Trimming shortened V by 4 bases and J by 5 bases, and 16 bases separated the two germline ends. CDR3 residues: CASSPGIRWNEQYF. The CDR3 DNA follows: TGTGCCAGCAGCCCCGGGATCCGTTGGAACGAGCAGTACTTC.

This chain uses TRBV6-6 with TRBJ1-1; no clear D. The V and J ends lost 0 bases and 6 bases respectively, with 5 bases between them. Germline V CDR1 and CDR2: MNHNY, SVGAGI (reference sequence). The length of the CDR3 is 12 residues. The CDR3 loop is CASSYSSPEAFF. The CDR3 DNA follows: TGTGCCAGCAGTTACTCGTCTCCTGAAGCTTTCTTT.

The chain recombines TRBV9 with TRBJ2-3; 11 bases align to TRBD2. V shed 4 bases and J 4 bases; nucleotides not matched to a gene: 14. The CDR3 has 18 amino acids. Germline V lookup: CDR1 SGDLS, CDR2 YYNGEE. The DNA of the CDR3 is TGTGCCAGCAGCCACCGGTCGACTAGCGGGACATTTTCAGATACGCAGTATTTT. Translation: CASSHRSTSGTFSDTQYF. The whole variable domain, remainder taken from reference TRBV9 and TRBJ2-3, is DSGVTQTPKHLITATGQRVTLRCSPRSGDLSVYWYQQSLDQGLQFLIQYYNGEERAKGNILERFSAQQFPDLHSELNLSSLELGDSALYFCASSHRSTSGTFSDTQYFGPGTRLTVL.

This rearrangement joins TRBV25-1 to TRBJ1-4, with TRBD1 as a possible D gene (6 bases). Per the germline V gene, CDR1 is MGHDK and CDR2 is SYGVNS. V lost 3 bases to trimming and J lost 8 bases, with 16 bases between them. The CDR3 consists of 15 residues. The CDR3 nucleotides read TGTGCCAGCAGTGATACAGGGTTGGGCGGGGAAAAACTGTTTTTT. Amino acid sequence: CASSDTGLGGEKLFF.

The chain joins TRBV20-1 to TRBJ1-1; D is uncertain. The V and J ends lost 4 bases and 6 bases respectively, with 9 bases between them. CDR3 length: 11 residues. The germline V gene has CDR1 DFQATT and CDR2 SNEGSKA (reference sequence). The chain's CDR3 is CSANREAEAFF. DNA for the CDR3: TGCAGTGCTAATAGGGAGGCTGAAGCTTTCTTT.

V usage is TRBV19 and J usage is TRBJ2-1; D gene unclear. The germline CDR1 and CDR2 sequences are LNHDA and SQIVND (reference sequence). The CDR3 is 14 amino acids. V dropped 5 bases and J dropped 2 bases, with 10 bases sitting between them. CDR3 sequence reads: CASSPLDTYNEQFF. DNA of the CDR3: TGTGCCAGTAGTCCCCTAGATACCTACAATGAGCAGTTCTTC. Full variable domain (rest looked up from reference TRBV19 and TRBJ2-1): DGGITQSPKYLFRKEGQNVTLSCEQNLNHDAMYWYRQDPGQGLRLIYYSQIVNDFQKGDIAEGYSVSREKKESFPLTVTSAQKNPTAFYLCASSPLDTYNEQFFGPGTRLTVL.

The chain joins TRBV6-1 to TRBJ1-4; D not certain. The V gene's germline CDR1 is MNHNS and CDR2 SASEGT. V lost 1 base, J lost 5 bases, and 17 bases lay in between. This CDR3 has 17 amino acids. In DNA, the CDR3 is TGTGCCAGCAGTGAAGTTGTTACGGGAGTTTGGAATGAAAAACTGTTTTTT. It specifies CASSEVVTGVWNEKLFF.

This clone has a single count. This sequence joins TRBV19 and TRBJ2-1; no clear D gene. The CDR3 has 14 amino acids. Germline lookup yields CDR1 LNHDA and CDR2 SQIVND (reference sequence). The V end was cut by 6 bases, the J end by 1 base, with 10 bases between. CDR3: CASRLGWSYNEQFF. The CDR3 DNA sequence: TGTGCCAGTAGGCTGGGGTGGTCCTACAATGAGCAGTTCTTC.

This clone was observed once. The chain recombines TRBV5-6 with TRBJ2-1; the match to TRBD2 covers 9 bases. The CDR3 loop spans 14 amino acids. V was clipped by 4 bases and J by 8 bases; unmatched bases: 7. The germline V gene has CDR1 SGHDT and CDR2 YYEEEE. The CDR3 region has the DNA TGTGCCAGCAGCGGACCGGGACTAGCTTATGAGCAGTTCTTC. Amino acids: CASSGPGLAYEQFF.

This chain connects TRBV19 to TRBJ2-1, with 9 bases that match TRBD2. Looked up from germline, CDR1 is LNHDA and CDR2 is SQIVND (reference sequence). There are 15 residues in the CDR3. V was clipped by 3 bases and J by 5 bases; unmatched bases: 5. CDR3 sequence: CASSIRAGGDNEQFF. Written as DNA, the CDR3 is TGTGCCAGTAGTATTAGAGCGGGGGGAGACAATGAGCAGTTCTTC.

The genes are TRBV11-2 and TRBJ1-1; perhaps TRBD1 as D (5 bases). Trimming removed 3 bases at V and 1 base at J, with 6 bases between. The germline V gene encodes CDR1 SGHAT and CDR2 FQNNGV. The CDR3 consists of 13 residues. The CDR3 loop reads CASSLQGNTEAFF. The DNA of the CDR3 is TGTGCCAGCAGCTTGCAGGGGAACACTGAAGCTTTCTTT.

The chain combines TRBV5-1 with TRBJ1-1; D call uncertain. Trimming stripped 3 bases from V and 1 base from J, with 7 bases between. This CDR3 is 13 amino acids long. Germline values: CDR1 SGHRS, CDR2 YFSETQ. The CDR3 coding sequence is TGCGCCAGCAGCTGGGGAGGGAACACTGAAGCTTTCTTT. Amino acids: CASSWGGNTEAFF. The variable domain in full, with the rest retrieved from reference TRBV5-1 and TRBJ1-1, is KAGVTQTPRYLIKTRGQQVTLSCSPISGHRSVSWYQQTPGQGLQFLFEYFSETQRNKGNFPGRFSGRQFSNSRSEMNVSTLELGDSALYLCASSWGGNTEAFFGQGTRLTVV.

This chain links TRBV5-1 with TRBJ2-2, with D perhaps matching TRBD2 (5 bases). Per the germline V gene, CDR1 is SGHRS and CDR2 is YFSETQ. There are 14 residues in the CDR3. Trimming removed 4 bases from V and 5 bases from J, with 12 bases in between. This CDR3 is CASSPGDQTGELFF. Here the CDR3 DNA reads TGCGCCAGCAGCCCCGGGGATCAAACCGGGGAGCTGTTTTTT. Looking up the rest from reference TRBV5-1 and TRBJ2-2 gives the full variable domain: KAGVTQTPRYLIKTRGQQVTLSCSPISGHRSVSWYQQTPGQGLQFLFEYFSETQRNKGNFPGRFSGRQFSNSRSEMNVSTLELGDSALYLCASSPGDQTGELFFGEGSRLTVL.

The genes are TRBV18 and TRBJ1-3, with 7 positions matching TRBD1. Germline-derived CDR1 and CDR2 are KGHSH and LQKENI. CDR3 length: 17 residues. Trimming cost V 2 bases and J 0 bases; bases outside gene matches: 7. The DNA of the CDR3 is TGTGCCAGCTCACCAGGGCAGGGGGTATTCTCTGGAAACACCATATATTTT. Its translation: CASSPGQGVFSGNTIYF.

The chain links TRBV27 to TRBJ2-1, with 12 positions matching TRBD2. The ends lost 6 bases at V and 7 bases at J; junction bases unmatched: 7. CDR1 and CDR2 (germline): MNHEY, SMNVEV (reference sequence). The length of the CDR3 is 15 residues. The CDR3 spells CASRPLAGGKNEQFF. As DNA, the CDR3 is TGTGCCAGCAGGCCTCTAGCGGGAGGGAAAAATGAGCAGTTCTTC.

The chain employs TRBV10-3 and TRBJ1-1; D is undetermined. V lost 4 bases and J lost 2, with 11 bases in between. Germline lookup yields CDR1 ENHRY and CDR2 SYGVKD. The CDR3 is 14 amino acids. In DNA form, the CDR3 reads TGTGCCATCAGTGGGCTCCGAGATAACACTGAAGCTTTCTTT. It encodes CAISGLRDNTEAFF.

The V gene is TRBV27, the J gene TRBJ1-2; D is ambiguous. Germline loops: CDR1 MNHEY, CDR2 SMNVEV (reference sequence). The CDR3 spans 13 residues. With 5 bases removed from V and 3 bases from J, the gap between germline ends came to 10 bases. CDR3 sequence: CASSPPPYYGYTF. Here the CDR3 DNA reads TGTGCCAGCAGTCCCCCCCCTTACTATGGCTACACCTTC.

The V and J genes are TRBV28 and TRBJ1-4, with 8 bases identical to TRBD1. Germline V gene data show CDR1 as MDHEN and CDR2 as SYDVKM. The CDR3 is 16 amino acids. The ends lost 1 base at V and 8 bases at J; junction bases unmatched: 9. The DNA of the CDR3 is TGTGCCAGCAGTTTATACCCCGGACAGGGAGGCGAAAAACTGTTTTTT. Translated: CASSLYPGQGGEKLFF.

This clone was found once. The chain recombines TRBV7-9 with TRBJ2-1; D is unclear. The CDR3 spans 13 residues. The ends were cut back, 1 base at V and 9 bases at J, with 10 bases in the middle. The germline V gene encodes CDR1 SEHNR and CDR2 FQNEAQ (reference sequence). The DNA of the CDR3 is TGTGCCAGCAGCTTAGAGAGTTCGGTTGAGCAGTTCTTC. Translating gives CASSLESSVEQFF.

J is TRBJ1-2 and V is TRBV28, with D unresolved. This CDR3 region has 14 residues. CDR1 is MDHEN, CDR2 SYDVKM, per germline. V was cut by 6 bases and J by 0 bases, with 11 bases left in between. The CDR3 sequence is CASSEPITNYGYTF. The CDR3 DNA reads as TGTGCCAGCAGCGAGCCCATTACTAACTATGGCTACACCTTC.